One and the same sample provided the 13 T cell receptor beta chains below, sequenced in a study of regulatory T cells in long-lasting Graves disease. Libraries of TCR beta came from iRepertoire HTBI primers plus Arm-PCR of CDR3 regions. MiXCR, run by TCRdb on the multiplex PCR reads, gives a single entry per CDR3 protein. This table has roughly 530,000 distinct CDR3 sequences, roughly 15% appearing once. Time point given: newly diagnosed GD, antithyroid drugs for less than 3 months. PBMC RNA was the source of the TCR library. Another study also made use of these data, one on T cells in Graves' hyperthyroidism and ophthalmopathy.

Sequenced here: peripheral blood mononuclear cells (PBMCs), sampled at new diagnosis, from a patient treated with antithyroid drugs. These receptors were taken from a woman aged 40-60 years with Graves disease.

This clonotype was seen many times. This chain joins TRBV6-1 and TRBJ1-5; the D is unclear. This CDR3 has 13 residues. From germline, CDR1 is MNHNS and CDR2 SASEGT. The germline V and J ends were trimmed by 7 bases and 2 bases, with 9 bases remaining between them. As DNA, the CDR3 is TGTGCCAGCATTGATGGGCGCAATCAGCCCCAGCATTTT. This translates into CASIDGRNQPQHF.

This clonotype appeared many times. CDR3 sequence (DNA): TGCGCCAGCAGCCCCCAAAGATACCGGGGGGAAACTGAAGCTTTCTTT. This encodes CASSPQRYRGETEAFF. V and J are TRBV5-1 and TRBJ1-1; TRBD1 is a possible D gene (5 bases). The V end was cut by 4 bases, the J end by 5 bases, with 21 bases between. Germline CDR1 and CDR2: SGHRS and YFSETQ. CDR3 length: 16 amino acids. Variable domain in full (rest from reference TRBV5-1 and TRBJ1-1): KAGVTQTPRYLIKTRGQQVTLSCSPISGHRSVSWYQQTPGQGLQFLFEYFSETQRNKGNFPGRFSGRQFSNSRSEMNVSTLELGDSALYLCASSPQRYRGETEAFFGQGTRLTVV.

This clonotype was seen only a few times. The chain employs TRBV2 and TRBJ1-2, with no clear D. This CDR3 contains 15 residues. With 2 bases removed from V and 4 bases from J, the gap between germline ends came to 14 bases. CDR1 is SNHLY, CDR2 FYNNEI, per germline. In nucleotides, the CDR3 is TGTGCCAGCAGTGAAAACCCACGAGCTTTCTATGGCTACACCTTC. It is translated as CASSENPRAFYGYTF.

This clonotype was seen at least ten times. The chain couples TRBV11-3 to TRBJ2-3; 10 bases are shared with TRBD1. Germline assignment: CDR1 SGHNT and CDR2 YENEEA. The CDR3 sequence is 12 residues long. The trim removed 5 bases at V and 10 bases at J, leaving 3 bases unmatched. CDR3 sequence (DNA): TGTGCCAGCAGCATCGGACAGGGGGCGCAGTATTTT. Translating it yields CASSIGQGAQYF.

Ten or more counts support this clonotype. J is TRBJ1-2 and V is TRBV10-3; D uncertain. The CDR3 consists of 11 residues. The germline CDR1 and CDR2 sequences are ENHRY and SYGVKD. Between the trimmed V and J ends, which lost 2 bases and 8 bases, there was a span of 6 bases. CDR3 nucleotide sequence: TGTGCCATCAGTGAGACCTACGGCTACACCTTC. Protein: CAISETYGYTF.

The rearrangement uses TRBV12-3 or TRBV12-4 and TRBJ2-7, with D possibly being TRBD1 or TRBD2 (5 bases each). The CDR3 sequence is 13 residues long. Trimming took 5 bases from V and 7 from J, leaving 15 bases between them. CDR3 sequence: CASSPFLAGEQYF. The CDR3 bases are TGTGCCAGCAGTCCCTTTCTAGCAGGGGAGCAGTACTTC.

At least ten counts were recorded for this clonotype. V and J are TRBV6-2 or TRBV6-3 and TRBJ1-1; D remains unclear. CDR1 is MNHEY, CDR2 SVGEGT, per germline. This CDR3 has 12 residues. With 6 bases removed from V and 6 bases from J, the gap between germline ends came to 11 bases. For the CDR3, the DNA is TGTGCCAGCAGCGGAGGACGCCCTGAAGCTTTCTTT. This translates into CASSGGRPEAFF.

This clonotype has only a few counts. The chain combines TRBV28 with TRBJ1-2; the match to TRBD1 covers 7 bases. V lost 3 bases to trimming and J lost 8 bases; unmatched junction nucleotides: 15. The germline V gene encodes CDR1 MDHEN and CDR2 SYDVKM. There are 16 residues in the CDR3. The CDR3 reads CASSLIGTAVGRGYTF. Written as DNA, the CDR3 is TGTGCCAGCAGTTTGATAGGGACAGCCGTCGGTCGGGGCTACACCTTC.

This clonotype was observed many times. V is TRBV28 and J is TRBJ2-7, with 9 bases identical to TRBD1. Trimming removed 6 bases from V and 1 base from J; junction bases left unmatched: 7. The V gene's germline CDR1 is MDHEN and CDR2 SYDVKM. The CDR3 loop spans 15 amino acids. The CDR3 region has the DNA TGTGCCAGCAGCCCCCGGGACAGGGTATCCTACGAGCAGTACTTC. Amino acids: CASSPRDRVSYEQYF.

The table lists this clonotype with a few counts. CDR3 region: CASISGPGQGVFTGELFF. In nucleotides, the CDR3 is TGTGCCAGCATAAGCGGTCCCGGACAGGGGGTTTTCACCGGGGAGCTGTTTTTT. The chain joins TRBV12-3 or TRBV12-4 to TRBJ2-2; the match to TRBD1 covers 10 bases. V lost 7 bases to trimming and J lost 4 bases; unmatched junction nucleotides: 15. The CDR3 covers 18 residues.

This clonotype was observed a handful of times. This chain links TRBV6-5 with TRBJ2-7; D not resolved. CDR1 MNHEY and CDR2 SVGAGI come from the germline V gene. The V end lost 2 bases, the J end lost 9 bases, and 8 bases lay between the germline ends. CDR3 size: 11 residues. CDR3: CASSYMGRQYF. Written as DNA, the CDR3 is TGTGCCAGCAGTTACATGGGCAGGCAGTACTTC.

This clonotype turned up a few times. The chain has TRBV5-1 and TRBJ2-4; the D is unclear. CDR3 length: 14 residues. Germline values: CDR1 SGHRS, CDR2 YFSETQ. V shed 0 bases and J shed 6 bases, with 10 bases lying between them. In DNA form, the CDR3 reads TGCGCCAGCAGCTTGGAGCGCAACCCAAACATTCAGTACTTC. Translated, it gives CASSLERNPNIQYF.

A few counts support this clonotype. The rearrangement uses TRBV19 and TRBJ1-5; D not certain. Germline assignment: CDR1 LNHDA and CDR2 SQIVND (reference sequence). The CDR3 contains 15 residues. Trimming pared 1 base from V and 2 bases from J, leaving 9 bases between. CDR3 sequence (DNA): TGTGCCAGTAGTATAGGAGGGTTAGGCAATCAGCCCCAGCATTTT. Its protein product is CASSIGGLGNQPQHF.